The rows below give T cell receptor beta chains drawn from one sample of a study of blood T cell repertoires in COVID-19. The assay was immunoSEQ multiplex PCR, and TCRdb's table has in-frame clones only and misses some. Among roughly 70,000 clones listed, around 92% were seen once. The sequencing input was peripheral blood. These receptors originate from a man in his fifties or sixties with acute or convalescent COVID-19. CDR3s include the opening cysteine and the closing phenylalanine or tryptophan. The order of the fields is CDR3 DNA, CDR3 protein, clone size, D gene, V gene, J gene. D genes are given only for firm matches. Clone size, where shown, is once, few, many, or a class for clones that have expanded.

CDR3 DNA: TGTGCCAGCAGCCCGGCCCCCCGGGACTACAACCAAGAGACCCAGTACTTC
CDR3 protein: CASSPAPRDYNQETQYF
clone size: .
D gene: TRBD2
V gene: TRBV5-4
J gene: TRBJ2-5

CDR3 DNA: TGTGCCAGCAGCTTGACTAGCCCGTGGGGTAATGAGCAGTTCTTC
CDR3 protein: CASSLTSPWGNEQFF
clone size: .
D gene: .
V gene: TRBV5-8
J gene: TRBJ2-1

CDR3 DNA: TGCAGCGTTGACATAGCACACACCATATATTTT
CDR3 protein: CSVDIAHTIYF
clone size: .
D gene: .
V gene: TRBV29-1
J gene: TRBJ1-3

CDR3 DNA: TGTGCCAGCGGAGAAGGACAGGGGAGAGCTTTCTTT
CDR3 protein: CASGEGQGRAFF
clone size: .
D gene: TRBD1
V gene: TRBV27
J gene: TRBJ1-1

CDR3 DNA: TGTGCCAGCAGCCTTTCGGGGACAGGGAGGACTAACTATGGCTACACCTTC
CDR3 protein: CASSLSGTGRTNYGYTF
clone size: .
D gene: TRBD1
V gene: TRBV7-8
J gene: TRBJ1-2

CDR3 DNA: TGTGCCACCAGGCGGCGGGGAGGGAAGGGCTACACCTTC
CDR3 protein: CATRRRGGKGYTF
clone size: once
D gene: .
V gene: TRBV24-1
J gene: TRBJ1-2

CDR3 DNA: TGTGCCATCAGTGATCAGGGGGGTTCCTACGAGCAGTACTTC
CDR3 protein: CAISDQGGSYEQYF
clone size: .
D gene: .
V gene: TRBV10-3
J gene: TRBJ2-7

CDR3 DNA: TGTGCCAGCAGTATGGGACAGTCAGGCCAGCCCCAGCATTTT
CDR3 protein: CASSMGQSGQPQHF
clone size: .
D gene: TRBD1
V gene: TRBV25-1
J gene: TRBJ1-5

CDR3 DNA: TGTACCAGCACAGCCGGGGAGACCCAGTACTTC
CDR3 protein: CTSTAGETQYF
clone size: .
D gene: .
V gene: TRBV6-5
J gene: TRBJ2-5

CDR3 DNA: TGTGCCAGCAGCGCCAGGGTAGGGCGCCCTGGGCACCCTTTACCTAACTATGGCTACACCTTC
CDR3 protein: CASSARVGRPGHPLPNYGYTF
clone size: .
D gene: .
V gene: TRBV9
J gene: TRBJ1-2

CDR3 DNA: TGCAGCGTTGAAAGGAGGTTGTCGGCTGGGGCCAACGTCCTGACTTTC
CDR3 protein: CSVERRLSAGANVLTF
clone size: .
D gene: .
V gene: TRBV29-1
J gene: TRBJ2-6

CDR3 DNA: TGTGCCAGCAGCCCAGGAAGAGCAGATCGGCAGTATTTT
CDR3 protein: CASSPGRADRQYF
clone size: few
D gene: .
V gene: TRBV7-9
J gene: TRBJ2-3

CDR3 DNA: TGCGCCAGCAGCTTAACAGGGGGCTTTGAAAAACTGTTTTTT
CDR3 protein: CASSLTGGFEKLFF
clone size: .
D gene: TRBD1
V gene: TRBV5-1
J gene: TRBJ1-4

CDR3 DNA: TGTGCCAGCAGTCCGAGGTGGACTAGCGGGGGAAAAAATGAGCAGTTCTTC
CDR3 protein: CASSPRWTSGGKNEQFF
clone size: .
D gene: TRBD2
V gene: TRBV27
J gene: TRBJ2-1

CDR3 DNA: TGTGCCAGCAGTGAAGCGCGTGGGAGAGTCGGGGGGACCCAGTACTTC
CDR3 protein: CASSEARGRVGGTQYF
clone size: .
D gene: .
V gene: TRBV2
J gene: TRBJ2-5

CDR3 DNA: TGTGCCAGCAGCGTAGACAGCGGGGGTAGGAATGAGCAGTTCTTC
CDR3 protein: CASSVDSGGRNEQFF
clone size: .
D gene: TRBD2
V gene: TRBV9
J gene: TRBJ2-1

CDR3 DNA: TGTGCCAGCAGTTCATTTCCCGGGGGGGGGCTTGAAAAACTGTTTTTT
CDR3 protein: CASSSFPGGGLEKLFF
clone size: .
D gene: .
V gene: TRBV28
J gene: TRBJ1-4

CDR3 DNA: TGTGCCAGCGGCAGGGGGGACTATGGCTACACCTTC
CDR3 protein: CASGRGDYGYTF
clone size: once
D gene: TRBD1
V gene: TRBV6-5
J gene: TRBJ1-2

CDR3 DNA: TGTGCCAGCAAACAAACGGAGACCCAGTACTTC
CDR3 protein: CASKQTETQYF
clone size: .
D gene: .
V gene: TRBV27
J gene: TRBJ2-5

CDR3 DNA: TGTGCCAGCAGCTTGGGTGGAGAGGCTTTCTTT
CDR3 protein: CASSLGGEAFF
clone size: .
D gene: .
V gene: TRBV5-6
J gene: TRBJ1-1

CDR3 DNA: TGTGCCAGCAGACTGGACAGGGTTTCAAATGAGCAGTTCTTC
CDR3 protein: CASRLDRVSNEQFF
clone size: .
D gene: TRBD1
V gene: TRBV6-5
J gene: TRBJ2-1

CDR3 DNA: TGTGCCAGCAGTTACCCAAGGACAGGAGGTTCACCCCTCCACTTT
CDR3 protein: CASSYPRTGGSPLHF
clone size: .
D gene: TRBD1
V gene: TRBV6-2/TRBV6-3
J gene: TRBJ1-6

CDR3 DNA: TGCGCCAGCAGCTTGGGGAGGTTCACTGAAGCTTTCTTT
CDR3 protein: CASSLGRFTEAFF
clone size: .
D gene: .
V gene: TRBV5-1
J gene: TRBJ1-1

CDR3 DNA: TGTGCCTGCCCCAGGGGGCTTGGCAATCAGCCCCAGCATTTT
CDR3 protein: CACPRGLGNQPQHF
clone size: few
D gene: TRBD1
V gene: TRBV30
J gene: TRBJ1-5

CDR3 DNA: TGTGCCAGCAGCCGACAGAACACCGGGGAGCTGTTTTTT
CDR3 protein: CASSRQNTGELFF
clone size: .
D gene: .
V gene: TRBV6-6
J gene: TRBJ2-2